This T cell receptor beta chain was found in a study of coeliac disease (dated by TCRdb to 2021 to 2024). Notes on the research overall: Coeliac patients were categorised as having newly diagnosed active disease, refractory coeliac disease type I, or disease controlled by a gluten-free diet. Because high-resolution HLA typing was not available, biased TRBV7-2 usage was examined as a proof of principle. Next-generation sequencing of rearranged TRB and TRG CDR3 regions was used on small intestinal lymphocyte fractions taken from coeliac and non-coeliac patients. The study was aimed at characterising TR repertoires of small intestinal T cells in active, refractory type I and gluten-free-diet-treated coeliac disease. A total of some 30 patients took part in the full study: about 22 had serologically confirmed coeliac disease and 8 were controls with non-small intestinal disorders. Samples from 30 or so subjects were successfully TRB sequenced, and these included about two dozen paired samples of bulk unsorted intraepithelial and lamina propria cells. What the work shows at the level of the full study, not this receptor alone: The approach was considered by the authors to be unsuitable for unbiased detection of gliadin-specific T cells, as gliadin-specific T cells are scarce and rarely shared between patients. Lower clonality than in controls was observed in the TRB and TRG repertoires of active coeliac intraepithelial and lamina propria samples, suggesting that diverse T cells were recruited. Separating intraepithelial cells from lamina propria cells did not give high-purity fractions, so cross-contamination between the two compartments may have occurred. For the most part, TRB repertoires were private, with most amino acid sequences found in only one sample, and V-gene usage showed no significant difference across disease groups. Published gliadin-specific TRB sequences appeared in about 50% of the 18 coeliac lamina propria samples but only 1 of 6 controls.

The CDR3 measures 15 amino acids from cysteine to phenylalanine. Only CDR3 DNA remains: 45 bases, in frame from the first base. Per the germline V gene, MDHEN is the CDR1 and SYDVKM is the CDR2. V trim: 4 bases; J trim: 4 bases; unmatched bases: 5. Receptors were amplified or captured by the immunoSEQ multiplex PCR assay. Using reverse primers that targeted J gene segments together with forward primers that targeted V gene segments, the TR loci were amplified in a multiplexed PCR. Amplified CDR3 regions were sequenced on the Illumina HiSeq System. The published analysis was carried out like this. Closely related reads were merged by a nearest-neighbour algorithm to remove PCR and sequencing errors and to collapse the data into unique sequences. Each repertoire was summarised by clonality and by T cell density, with T cell density defined as TR molecules per amount of genomic DNA input. CDR3 amino acid sequences present in at least 80% of unsorted samples were defined as public TRs and were then tested for differential abundance between coeliac and control samples. Every lamina propria sample was searched for matches to a list of some 220 published gliadin-specific TRB sequences. Kruskal-Wallis tests followed by Dunn post-tests were used to test for differences in clonality and density between disease groups. TCRdb limited this immuneACCESS table to in-frame rearrangements with V and J called. A share of clones is missing; checked studies link under half to unresolved V genes, and the rest is unexplained. That table gives V, J and clone size, and the DNA gave D and trimming. Within this sample are around 5,700 clones, with around 70% of them counted one time only. Together, the top ten hold about 9.2% of the sample.

Cells were frozen in aliquots of some 500,000 in DMSO/FBS in liquid nitrogen, and a single aliquot from each fraction was used for sequencing. Every one of the 30 patients in the study had endoscopy and a small intestinal biopsy. Once intraepithelial cells had been isolated, the leftover biopsy tissue was digested with collagenase to release lamina propria cells. Genomic DNA was extracted from frozen unsorted cell fractions using the Qiagen DNeasy blood extraction kit. This clone was detected a few times. Its cognate antigen has yet to be identified. Base quality data are lacking; no much larger clone is found one base away.

Recombination linked TRBV28 to TRBJ2-7, with 12 bases in between that match TRBD2. This sequence was found in a man between 70 and 80 years old with active celiac disease. Sequencing input: lymphocytes from the gut lamina propria. The cell subset or site label for this specimen denotes: lamina propria cell (LPC) fraction of small intestinal biopsy. The sequenced DNA is TGTGCCAGCAGTTCACGGACTAGCGGGATTTACGAGCAGTACTTC. Translated, it gives CASSSRTSGIYEQYF.